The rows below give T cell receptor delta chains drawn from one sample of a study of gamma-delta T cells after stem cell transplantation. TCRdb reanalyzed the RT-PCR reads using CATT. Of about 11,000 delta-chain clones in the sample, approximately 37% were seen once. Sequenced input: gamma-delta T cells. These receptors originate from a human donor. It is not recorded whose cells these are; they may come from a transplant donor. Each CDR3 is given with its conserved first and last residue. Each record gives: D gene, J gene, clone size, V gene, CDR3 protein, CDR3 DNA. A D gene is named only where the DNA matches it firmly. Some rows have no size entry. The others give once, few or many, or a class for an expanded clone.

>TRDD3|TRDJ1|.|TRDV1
CAIGVTKLGDKGYTDKLIF
TGTGCTATTGGGGTTACAAAACTGGGGGATAAAGGGTACACCGATAAACTCATCTTT
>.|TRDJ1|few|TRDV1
CALGEICLPTDKLIF
TGTGCTCTTGGGGAAATTTGCCTACCTACCGATAAACTCATCTTT
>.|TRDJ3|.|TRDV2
CACAMDEGASPWDTRQMFF
TGTGCCTGCGCTATGGACGAGGGCGCATCGCCCTGGGACACCCGACAGATGTTTTTC
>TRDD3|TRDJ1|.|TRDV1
CALGPSTTPKSPWGHTDKLIF
TGTGCTCTTGGGCCGTCAACGACCCCCAAAAGCCCCTGGGGGCACACCGATAAACTCATCTTT
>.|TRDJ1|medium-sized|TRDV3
CACAPRYTDKLIF
TGTGCCTGCGCACCACGGTACACCGATAAACTCATCTTT
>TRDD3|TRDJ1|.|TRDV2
CACDTCSNWGIYNKLIF
TGTGCCTGTGACACTTGCTCAAACTGGGGGATCTATAATAAACTCATCTTT
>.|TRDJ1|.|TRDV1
CASGETFGRTDKLIF
TGTGCTAGCGGAGAAACCTTCGGCCGGACCGATAAACTCATCTTT
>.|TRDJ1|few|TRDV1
CALGELGGVLGFPYTDKLIF
TGTGCTCTTGGGGAACTAGGCGGCGTACTGGGCTTCCCGTACACCGATAAACTCATCTTT
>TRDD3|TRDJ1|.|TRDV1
CALGGRRRGDWGDKLIF
TGTGCTCTTGGGGGACGACGGAGGGGAGACTGGGGGGATAAACTCATCTTT
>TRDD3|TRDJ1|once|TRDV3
CAFILSYEPYWGIRAYTDKLIF
TGTGCCTTTATTTTATCCTACGAACCGTACTGGGGGATACGCGCTTACACCGATAAACTCATCTTT
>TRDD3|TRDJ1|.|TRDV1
CALGEPDDFPTNKITGGYWDKLIF
TGTGCTCTTGGGGAACCGGATGACTTTCCTACCAACAAGATTACTGGGGGATACTGGGATAAACTCATCTTT
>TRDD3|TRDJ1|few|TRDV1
CALGDHHGGASYWGIRKGTDKLIF
TGTGCTCTTGGGGATCACCACGGGGGGGCTTCCTACTGGGGGATACGGAAGGGAACCGATAAACTCATCTTT
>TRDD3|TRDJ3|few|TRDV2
CACDTVVGGYTSRDTRQMFF
TGTGCCTGTGACACCGTTGTGGGGGGATACACGTCCCGGGACACCCGACAGATGTTTTTC
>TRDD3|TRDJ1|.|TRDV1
CALGVGFSFYWGNNTDKLIF
TGTGCTCTTGGGGTGGGTTTTTCCTTCTACTGGGGGAATAACACCGATAAACTCATCTTT
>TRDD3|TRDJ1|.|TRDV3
CAFQSSPELGVGNDKLIF
TGTGCCTTTCAGTCTTCCCCCGAGCTGGGGGTCGGGAACGATAAACTCATCTTT
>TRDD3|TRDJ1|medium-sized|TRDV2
CACDELPRGIRPAYTDKLIF
TGTGCCTGTGACGAACTTCCTAGGGGGATACGCCCCGCGTACACCGATAAACTCATCTTT
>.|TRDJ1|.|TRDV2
CACDPNSYYAVFYPRYTYKLIF
TGTGCCTGTGACCCCAATTCTTACTACGCTGTGTTCTACCCTAGGTACACCTATAAACTCATCTTC
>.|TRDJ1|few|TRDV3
CAFKGERYTDKLIF
TGTGCCTTTAAAGGAGAGCGTTACACCGATAAACTCATCTTT
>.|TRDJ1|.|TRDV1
CALGEPRFLHLGDTDKLIF
TGTGCTCTTGGGGAACCTCGCTTCCTACATCTGGGGGACACCGATAAACTCATCTTT
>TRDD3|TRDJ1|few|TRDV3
CALNLPPVGIRWGDKLIF
TGTGCCTTGAACCTTCCTCCGGTGGGGATACGGTGGGGCGATAAACTCATCTTT
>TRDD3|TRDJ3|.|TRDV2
CACDTLTIPRYWGIRRSSWDTRQMFF
TGTGCCTGTGACACGCTCACGATCCCCCGCTACTGGGGGATACGCAGAAGCTCCTGGGACACCCGACAGATGTTTTTC
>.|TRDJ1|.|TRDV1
CALGELRPPMGDRLKLIF
TGTGCTCTTGGGGAACTTCGACCTCCTATGGGAGATAGGCTTAAACTCATCTTT
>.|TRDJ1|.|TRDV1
CALRCGVATDKLIF
TGTGCTCTGCGCTGTGGGGTCGCCACGGATAAACTCATCTTT
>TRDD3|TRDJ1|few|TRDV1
CALGEFTSSSGGYGTDKLIF
TGTGCTCTTGGGGAATTCACTTCTTCCTCTGGGGGATACGGCACCGATAAACTCATCTTT
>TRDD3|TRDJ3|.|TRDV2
CACEVGYRPPWDTRQMFF
TGTGCCTGTGAGGTGGGATACCGCCCCCCCTGGGACACCCGACAGATGTTTTTC
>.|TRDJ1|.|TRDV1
CALAGSGSLDTDKLIF
TGTGCTCTCGCTGGGTCCGGGTCCCTAGACACCGATAAACTCATCTTT
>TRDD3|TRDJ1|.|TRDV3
CAFVESPTLVVGDYKLIF
TGTGCCTTTGTAGAAAGCCCAACGCTGGTGGTGGGGGACTATAAACTCATCTTT
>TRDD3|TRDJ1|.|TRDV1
CALGESIKFPLPSTGGYLTRYTDKLIF
TGTGCTCTTGGGGAATCAATTAAGTTCCCACTCCCGTCAACTGGGGGTTACCTTACACGGTACACCGATAAACTCATCTTT
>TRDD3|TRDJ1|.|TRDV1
CALGIEYWGIRKETDKLIF
TGTGCTCTTGGGATCGAGTACTGGGGGATAAGGAAAGAGACCGATAAACTCATCTTT
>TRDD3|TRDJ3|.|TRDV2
CACDISLLGAPRKFWDTRQMFF
TGTGCCTGTGACATCTCCTTACTGGGGGCCCCCCGCAAATTCTGGGACACCCGACAGATGTTTTTC
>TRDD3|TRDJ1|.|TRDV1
CALGELRKPTEWGRPLYTDKLIF
TGTGCTCTTGGGGAACTCAGGAAGCCCACTGAGTGGGGGAGACCCCTGTACACCGATAAACTCATCTTT
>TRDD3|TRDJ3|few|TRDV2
CACDLLGDSSSWDTRQMFF
TGTGCCTGCGACTTACTGGGGGATTCGAGCTCCTGGGACACCCGACAGATGTTTTTC